Included here is one T cell receptor beta chain sequence, with context. The antigen remains unidentified. The data originate from a study of shared clonotypes between healthy human individuals. Overall study results and limits: When compared with the clonotypes that were shared by all four sorted-subset donors, the non-shared clonotypes turned out to have lower generation probabilities.

Only in-frame clones appear in the TCRdb table, and some are missing; sequencing was by immunoSEQ multiplex PCR. Of more than 1.2 million clones detected, 97% to 99% appear once; the ten largest clones hold 0.36%. Free of recent acute infections or vaccinations, the donors were healthy HIV-negative adults. Germline V gene data show CDR1 as SGHRS and CDR2 as YFSETQ. Deletions cut 2 bases from V and 3 bases from J, with 12 bases between. CDR3 length: 14 amino acids. Sequencing was done on a sample of naive CD4+ T cells sorted from blood. Described subset: CD45RA+ positively selected. The chain couples TRBV5-1 to TRBJ2-7, with unresolved D. This sequence was found in a man aged 30 to 39 in good health. CDR3 region: CASSFESDVYEQYF. For the CDR3, the DNA is TGCGCCAGCAGCTTTGAGTCGGACGTCTACGAGCAGTACTTC.